One sample yielded the 29 T cell receptor beta chains listed below, sequenced in a study of shared clonotypes between healthy human individuals. Here immunoSEQ multiplex PCR was the method, and the copy in TCRdb shows in-frame clones only, minus some. The sample has 95,000 to 120,000 clones; around 68% are singletons. The sequencing sample was made of memory CD8+ T cells sorted from blood. Sample subset: CD45RO+ cells pooled with CCR7-negative TemRA cells. These receptors were taken from a woman between 25 and 40 years old in good health.

The CDR3 loop is CASTSSSGGVNEQFF. The CDR3 coding sequence is TGTGCCAGCACCAGCTCATCGGGAGGGGTCAATGAGCAGTTCTTC. This sequence joins TRBV6-1 and TRBJ2-1; 8 bases are a match to TRBD2. Germline values: CDR1 MNHNS, CDR2 SASEGT. The trim removed 7 bases at V and 6 bases at J, leaving 11 bases unmatched. This CDR3 is built from 15 residues.

This clone was seen only a few times. The chain links TRBV7-9 to TRBJ1-2; D is possibly TRBD1 (5 bases). V was shortened by 3 bases and J by 7 bases, with 12 bases between the two germline ends. The CDR3 covers 13 residues. Germline CDR1 and CDR2: SEHNR and FQNEAQ (reference sequence). The CDR3 reads CASSFPGRLGYTF. The CDR3 bases are TGTGCCAGCAGCTTTCCAGGGAGACTTGGCTACACCTTC.

The V and J genes are TRBV7-2 and TRBJ1-4; D is unclear. Germline assignment: CDR1 SGHTA and CDR2 FQGNSA. The V end was cut by 4 bases, the J end by 7 bases, with 10 bases between. This CDR3 has 13 residues. The CDR3 spells CASSSYLFEKLFF. The CDR3 DNA reads as TGTGCCAGCAGCTCCTATCTCTTTGAAAAACTGTTTTTT. Full variable domain (outside the CDR3, taken from reference TRBV7-2 and TRBJ1-4): GAGVSQSPSNKVTEKGKDVELRCDPISGHTALYWYRQSLGQGLEFLIYFQGNSAPDKSGLPSDRFSAERTGGSVSTLTIQRTQQEDSAVYLCASSSYLFEKLFFGSGTQLSVL.

The rearrangement uses TRBV6-4 and TRBJ1-1; tentative D call: TRBD1 (6 bases). The germline V and J ends were trimmed by 0 bases and 4 bases, with 18 bases remaining between them. The germline CDR1 and CDR2 sequences are MRHNA and SNTAGT. The CDR3 is 17 residues long. CDR3 DNA: TGTGCCAGCAGTGACTCGACGGGGGACACCCCTGGCACTGAAGCTTTCTTT. Protein: CASSDSTGDTPGTEAFF.

This chain links TRBV28 with TRBJ2-7; a weak D match, TRBD1 (5 bases). This CDR3 is built from 14 residues. Germline V lookup: CDR1 MDHEN, CDR2 SYDVKM. The germline V and J ends were trimmed by 5 bases and 2 bases, with 13 bases remaining between them. In nucleotides, the CDR3 is TGTGCCAGCAGTGAGGCTAGGGGTCCCTACGAGCAGTACTTC. Amino acid sequence: CASSEARGPYEQYF. The full variable domain, with the rest looked up from reference TRBV28 and TRBJ2-7, is DVKVTQSSRYLVKRTGEKVFLECVQDMDHENMFWYRQDPGLGLRLIYFSYDVKMKEKGDIPEGYSVSREKKERFSLILESASTNQTSMYLCASSEARGPYEQYFGPGTRLTVT.

The chain combines TRBV2 with TRBJ2-5; TRBD2 agrees at 7 bases. The germline V gene encodes CDR1 SNHLY and CDR2 FYNNEI. This CDR3 is built from 15 residues. V dropped 6 bases and J dropped 2; count of bases not matched to a gene: 9. The CDR3 nucleotides are TGTGCCAGCAGGCTCATGACTAGCCCACAAGAGACCCAGTACTTC. Encoded protein: CASRLMTSPQETQYF.

This clone appeared a few times. V is TRBV2 and J is TRBJ2-2; the match to TRBD2 covers 9 bases. With 7 bases clipped from V and 6 bases from J, the junction kept 9 bases outside the gene matches. Germline lookup yields CDR1 SNHLY and CDR2 FYNNEI. The CDR3 has 15 residues. Written as DNA, the CDR3 is TGTGCCAGCAAGGGCGGGAGGGCCTCGTCCGGGGAGCTGTTTTTT. This sequence encodes CASKGGRASSGELFF.

The V call is TRBV10-3, the J call TRBJ1-2, with 7 bases lining up with TRBD1. J lost 4 bases, V lost 4 bases, and 3 bases had no gene match. The germline V gene encodes CDR1 ENHRY and CDR2 SYGVKD. The CDR3 totals 13 residues. The CDR3 bases are TGTGCCATCAGTGTGCACAGGGGCTATGGCTACACCTTC. Residues: CAISVHRGYGYTF.

This clone was seen just once. The chain is built from TRBV27 and TRBJ1-1; TRBD1 matches at 9 bases. Trimming cost V 4 bases and J 5 bases; bases outside gene matches: 14. The V gene's germline CDR1 is MNHEY and CDR2 SMNVEV (reference sequence). This CDR3 is built from 17 residues. CDR3 bases: TGTGCCAGCAGTTCTCCCCCCGGGGGACAGGGTTGGACTGAAGCTTTCTTT. Its translation: CASSSPPGGQGWTEAFF.

The rearrangement links TRBV7-8 to TRBJ2-1, with unresolved D. This CDR3 comprises 14 residues. The germline V and J ends were trimmed by 4 bases and 8 bases, with 15 bases remaining between them. The germline CDR1 and CDR2 sequences are SGHVS and FQNEAQ. CDR3 in DNA: TGTGCCAGCAGCTCAGTACTTGGCTTGGATGAGCAGTTCTTC. It specifies CASSSVLGLDEQFF.

This clone turned up a few times. This rearrangement joins TRBV6-4 to TRBJ2-3, with TRBD2 identical over 14 bases. V shed 3 bases, J shed 5 bases, and the junction held 4 bases outside the gene matches. Germline lookup yields CDR1 MRHNA and CDR2 SNTAGT. This CDR3 has 16 residues. As DNA, the CDR3 is TGTGCCAGCAGTGATACCGGGACTAGCGGGGGAGATACGCAGTATTTT. It translates to CASSDTGTSGGDTQYF.

V is TRBV2 and J is TRBJ2-7; possible D gene TRBD2, 5 bases. Trimming removed 6 bases from V and 3 bases from J, with 12 bases in between. Germline V gene sequence: CDR1 SNHLY, CDR2 FYNNEI. The length of the CDR3 is 13 residues. The CDR3 DNA is TGTGCCAGCAGGACGGGGTCCTACTACGAGCAGTACTTC. This sequence encodes CASRTGSYYEQYF.

This clone was counted only a few times. The J gene is TRBJ2-7, the V gene TRBV5-1, with D maybe TRBD1 (6 bases). The CDR3 is 15 residues long. Between the trimmed V and J ends, which lost 4 bases and 0 bases, there was a span of 14 bases. Germline V gene lookup returns CDR1 SGHRS and CDR2 YFSETQ. Written as DNA, the CDR3 is TGCGCCAGCAGCCTCCTGGGACACCGCTCCTACGAGCAGTACTTC. Encoded protein: CASSLLGHRSYEQYF.

The genes are TRBV10-1 and TRBJ2-1, with a tentative D call TRBD2 (5 bases). The CDR3 spans 15 residues. From germline, CDR1 is WNHNN and CDR2 SYGVQD (reference sequence). Trimming removed 4 bases at V and 2 bases at J, with 12 bases between. The CDR3, as DNA: TGCGCCAGCAGTGGAGGGCACCGACCCTACAATGAGCAGTTCTTC. It yields the protein CASSGGHRPYNEQFF.

The chain is built from TRBV18 and TRBJ2-3; D may be TRBD1 (6 bases). Germline CDR1 is KGHSH and CDR2 is LQKENI. Trimming left V 2 bases short and J 6 bases short, with 15 bases between. This CDR3 is built from 15 residues. CDR3 coding DNA: TGTGCCAGCTCACCAGGGAAGACAGGAACCGATACGCAGTATTTT. The encoded protein is CASSPGKTGTDTQYF. The whole variable domain, filled in from reference TRBV18 and TRBJ2-3, reads NAGVMQNPRHLVRRRGQEARLRCSPMKGHSHVYWYRQLPEEGLKFMVYLQKENIIDESGMPKERFSAEFPKEGPSILRIQQVVRGDSAAYFCASSPGKTGTDTQYFGPGTRLTVL.

This chain joins TRBV7-2 and TRBJ2-7, with TRBD1 matching over 7 bases. CDR1 SGHTA and CDR2 FQGNSA come from the germline V gene. There are 15 residues in the CDR3. J gave up 4 bases and V 1 base, and 7 bases lay outside the gene matches. This chain's CDR3 is CASSLDRGRVYEQYF. The CDR3 region has the DNA TGTGCCAGCAGCTTAGACAGGGGAAGGGTGTACGAGCAGTACTTC.

The chain couples TRBV11-2 to TRBJ2-6; D gene ambiguous. In germline, CDR1 is SGHAT, CDR2 FQNNGV. Trimming left V 4 bases short and J 2 bases short, with 12 bases between. The CDR3 covers 16 residues. The DNA of the CDR3 is TGTGCCAGCAGCTCCCCACCACGGGCTGGGGCCAACGTCCTGACTTTC. Encoded protein: CASSSPPRAGANVLTF.

The rearrangement joins TRBV11-2 to TRBJ2-7; a weak D match, TRBD2 (6 bases). Trimming removed 4 bases from V and 3 bases from J, with 13 bases in between. The CDR3 covers 14 residues. Per germline, CDR1 SGHAT and CDR2 FQNNGV. CDR3 coding DNA: TGTGCCAGCAGCTCACTTGGAGGGGACTACGAGCAGTACTTC. Residues: CASSSLGGDYEQYF. The full variable domain, in which reference TRBV11-2 and TRBJ2-7 provide the parts outside the CDR3, is EAGVAQSPRYKIIEKRQSVAFWCNPISGHATLYWYQQILGQGPKLLIQFQNNGVVDDSQLPKDRFSAERLKGVDSTLKIQPAKLEDSAVYLCASSSLGGDYEQYFGPGTRLTVT.

The chain couples TRBV27 to TRBJ2-3; D not certain. CDR3 length: 14 amino acids. CDR1 is MNHEY and CDR2 is SMNVEV in the germline V gene (reference sequence). The germline V and J ends were trimmed by 9 bases and 2 bases, with 15 bases remaining between them. The CDR3 protein is CASTGQMSTDTQYF. The CDR3 nucleotides are TGTGCCAGTACTGGGCAGATGTCCACAGATACGCAGTATTTT.

As regards this clone: The sample contains more than one DNA sequence encoding this CDR3. The rearrangement links TRBV9 to TRBJ2-1, with TRBD2 matching over 7 bases. V trimming: 0 bases; J trimming: 8 bases; junction bases outside the gene matches: 5. In germline, CDR1 is SGDLS, CDR2 YYNGEE. This CDR3 is 14 amino acids long. CDR3 in amino acids: CASSVGGGSDEQFF. The CDR3 nucleotides are TGTGCCAGCAGCGTAGGCGGCGGGAGTGATGAGCAGTTCTTC.

The V call is TRBV15, the J call TRBJ2-7; TRBD2 aligns across 9 bases. The CDR3 runs 16 residues. Germline CDR1 and CDR2: LNHNV and YYDKDF (reference sequence). Trimming took 0 bases from V and 2 from J; bases not matched to a gene: 5. The CDR3 is CATSRETGLATYEQYF. The CDR3, as DNA: TGTGCCACCAGCAGAGAAACGGGACTAGCTACCTACGAGCAGTACTTC.

This chain joins TRBV7-9 and TRBJ2-7, with TRBD2 identical over 7 bases. CDR3 length: 13 amino acids. V shed 5 bases and J 1 base; nucleotides not matched to a gene: 2. Germline CDR1 SEHNR, CDR2 FQNEAQ (reference sequence). CDR3: CASSTSESYEQYF. CDR3 bases: TGTGCCAGCAGCACTAGCGAGTCCTACGAGCAGTACTTC.

The V gene is TRBV18, the J gene TRBJ2-1; 11 bases match TRBD2. The V segment lost 5 bases and the J segment 3 bases; nucleotides outside the gene matches: 6. Germline values: CDR1 KGHSH, CDR2 LQKENI. The CDR3 loop spans 16 amino acids. CDR3: CASSSRLAGFYNEQFF. The CDR3, as DNA: TGTGCCAGCTCATCACGACTAGCGGGATTCTACAATGAGCAGTTCTTC.

The chain recombines TRBV4-2 with TRBJ2-5; weak D call: TRBD2 (6 bases). The DNA end favors TRBJ2-7, so the J call may be wrong. The germline V gene has CDR1 LGHNA and CDR2 YNFKEQ. There are 17 residues in the CDR3. CDR3 sequence (DNA): TGTGCCAGCAGCCTAAGATCGGGCGGCAGACTAGCCTACGAGCAGTACTTC. This gives the protein CASSLRSGGRLAYEQYF.

This sequence joins TRBV6-4 and TRBJ2-2; D is undetermined. Germline values: CDR1 MRHNA, CDR2 SNTAGT. The CDR3 spans 13 residues. The V end lost 3 bases, the J end lost 0 bases, and 2 bases lay between the germline ends. The CDR3 spells CASSEANTGELFF. DNA for the CDR3: TGTGCCAGCAGTGAGGCGAACACCGGGGAGCTGTTTTTT.

This clone was picked up a small number of times. J is TRBJ2-5 and V is TRBV18; the D gene is possibly TRBD1 (6 bases). Looked up from germline, CDR1 is KGHSH and CDR2 is LQKENI. CDR3 size: 15 residues. The V gene lost 6 bases and the J gene lost 2 bases, with 16 bases spanning the gap. The CDR3 nucleotides read TGTGCCAGCTCCCGCGCCGGGACACCTCAAGAGACCCAGTACTTC. Residues: CASSRAGTPQETQYF.

This clone was seen ten or more times. The chain couples TRBV6-6 to TRBJ1-5; D remains unclear. This CDR3 spans 14 amino acids. Trimming stripped 0 bases from V and 7 bases from J, with 10 bases between. Looked up from germline, CDR1 is MNHNY and CDR2 is SVGAGI (reference sequence). CDR3 sequence (DNA): TGTGCCAGCAGTTACTCGACACTTTCCCAGCCCCAGCATTTT. This translates into CASSYSTLSQPQHF.

The V and J genes are TRBV10-2 and TRBJ2-7; D gene uncertain. Germline V gives CDR1 WSHSY, CDR2 SAAADI. CDR3 length: 11 residues. V was cut by 2 bases and J by 9 bases, with 8 bases left in between. The CDR3 DNA sequence: TGCGCCAGCAGTGAGAGGGTCTGGCAGTACTTC. It specifies CASSERVWQYF.

This clone occurred a few times. The chain's CDR3 is CASSLISRVEYGYTF. CDR3 coding DNA: TGTGCCAGCAGCTTAATCTCCAGGGTCGAATATGGCTACACCTTC. This rearrangement joins TRBV5-6 to TRBJ1-2; a weak D match, TRBD1 (5 bases). Germline V gene lookup returns CDR1 SGHDT and CDR2 YYEEEE. The CDR3 loop spans 15 amino acids. V shed 2 bases and J shed 5 bases, with 16 bases lying between them.